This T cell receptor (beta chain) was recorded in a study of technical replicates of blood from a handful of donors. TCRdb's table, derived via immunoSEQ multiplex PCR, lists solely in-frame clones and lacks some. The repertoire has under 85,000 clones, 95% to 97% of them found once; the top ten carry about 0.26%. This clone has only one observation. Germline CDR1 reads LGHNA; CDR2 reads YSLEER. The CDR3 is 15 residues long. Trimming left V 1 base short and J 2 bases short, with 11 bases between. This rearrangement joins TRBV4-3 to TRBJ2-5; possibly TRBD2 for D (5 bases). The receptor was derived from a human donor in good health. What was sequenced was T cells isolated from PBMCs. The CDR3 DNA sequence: TGCGCCAGCAGCCAAGTTACGGGGTCACAAGAGACCCAGTACTTC. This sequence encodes CASSQVTGSQETQYF.